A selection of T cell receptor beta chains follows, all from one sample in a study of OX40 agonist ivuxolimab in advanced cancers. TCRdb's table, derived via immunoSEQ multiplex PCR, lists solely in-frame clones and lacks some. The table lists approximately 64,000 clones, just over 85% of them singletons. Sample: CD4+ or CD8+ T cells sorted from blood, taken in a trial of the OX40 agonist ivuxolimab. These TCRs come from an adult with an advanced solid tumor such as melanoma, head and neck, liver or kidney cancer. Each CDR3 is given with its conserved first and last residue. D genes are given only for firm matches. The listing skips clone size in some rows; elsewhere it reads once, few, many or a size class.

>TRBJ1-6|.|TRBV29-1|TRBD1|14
CSVKTGGYNSPLHF
TGCAGCGTTAAGACAGGGGGCTATAATTCACCCCTCCACTTT
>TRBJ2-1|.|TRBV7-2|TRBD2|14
CASRLAGGRQEQFF
TGTGCCAGCAGACTAGCGGGGGGGCGACAGGAGCAGTTCTTC
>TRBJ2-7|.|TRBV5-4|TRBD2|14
CASSTGTSSYEQYF
TGTGCCAGCAGCACCGGGACTAGCTCATACGAGCAGTACTTC
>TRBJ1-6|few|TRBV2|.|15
CASSEALRANSPLHF
TGTGCCAGCAGTGAAGCGCTTAGGGCCAATTCACCCCTCCACTTT
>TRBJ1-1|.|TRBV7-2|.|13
CASSLEVNTEAFF
TGTGCCAGCAGCTTAGAGGTGAACACTGAAGCTTTCTTT
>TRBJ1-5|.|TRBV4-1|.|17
CASSQKHREGPDQPQHF
TGCGCCAGCAGCCAGAAACACAGGGAGGGTCCGGATCAGCCCCAGCATTTT
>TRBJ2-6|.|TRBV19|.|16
CASSSSTDSGANVLTF
TGTGCCAGTAGTTCCTCGACAGACTCTGGGGCCAACGTCCTGACTTTC
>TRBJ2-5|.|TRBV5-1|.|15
CASSLGRTIQETQYF
TGCGCCAGCAGCTTGGGACGGACTATCCAAGAGACCCAGTACTTC
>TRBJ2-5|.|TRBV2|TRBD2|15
CASRTSGGYQETQYF
TGTGCCAGCAGGACTAGCGGGGGGTACCAAGAGACCCAGTACTTC
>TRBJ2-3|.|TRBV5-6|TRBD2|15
CASSPGLVGTDTQYF
TGTGCCAGCAGCCCGGGACTAGTCGGTACAGATACGCAGTATTTT
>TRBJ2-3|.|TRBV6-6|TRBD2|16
CASTGRGGYSTDTQYF
TGTGCCTCCACCGGTCGCGGGGGGTATAGCACAGATACGCAGTATTTT
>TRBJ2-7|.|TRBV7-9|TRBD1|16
CASSFTQGRRSYEQYF
TGTGCCAGCAGCTTTACACAGGGGCGCAGGTCCTACGAGCAGTACTTC
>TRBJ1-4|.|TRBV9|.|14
CASNLGSTNEKLFF
TGTGCCAGCAACTTAGGCAGCACTAATGAAAAACTGTTTTTT
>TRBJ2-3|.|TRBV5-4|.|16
CASSLGSGGGTDTQYF
TGTGCCAGCAGCTTGGGTTCGGGCGGGGGCACAGATACGCAGTATTTT
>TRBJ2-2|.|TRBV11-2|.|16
CASSLMGLGSTGELFF
TGTGCCAGCAGCTTAATGGGGCTAGGAAGTACCGGGGAGCTGTTTTTT
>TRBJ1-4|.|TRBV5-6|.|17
CASSLSLGTPTNEKLFF
TGTGCCAGCAGCTTAAGCCTCGGGACACCAACTAATGAAAAACTGTTTTTT
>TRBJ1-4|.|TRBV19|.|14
CASSRATGGEKLFF
TGTGCCAGTAGCCGGGCCACGGGCGGGGAAAAACTGTTTTTT
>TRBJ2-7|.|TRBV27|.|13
CASSPRIAYEQYF
TGTGCCAGCAGCCCCAGGATCGCCTACGAGCAGTACTTC
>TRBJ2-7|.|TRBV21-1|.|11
CASRDRREQYF
TGTGCCAGCAGGGATCGACGAGAGCAGTACTTC
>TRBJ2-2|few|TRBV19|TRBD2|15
CASNRLAGDTGELFF
TGTGCCAGTAACCGACTAGCGGGGGACACCGGGGAGCTGTTTTTT
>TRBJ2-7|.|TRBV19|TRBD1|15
CASSLGSGTAYEQYF
TGTGCCAGTAGTCTAGGGTCCGGGACAGCCTACGAGCAGTACTTC
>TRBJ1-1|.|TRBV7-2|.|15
CASSPGWGRGTEAFF
TGTGCCAGCAGCCCCGGGTGGGGTAGGGGCACTGAAGCTTTCTTT
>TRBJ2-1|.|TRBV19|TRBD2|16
CASSARSGGLYNEQFF
TGTGCCAGTAGTGCTAGAAGCGGGGGACTCTACAATGAGCAGTTCTTC
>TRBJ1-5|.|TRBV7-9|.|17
CASKMEGRRAEDQPQHF
TGTGCCAGCAAAATGGAAGGGCGGAGGGCGGAGGATCAGCCCCAGCATTTT
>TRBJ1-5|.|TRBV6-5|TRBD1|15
CASTRGARGNQPQHF
TGTGCCAGCACCAGGGGGGCGCGGGGCAATCAGCCCCAGCATTTT
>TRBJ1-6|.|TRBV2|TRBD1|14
CASRETGINSPLHF
TGTGCCAGCAGGGAGACAGGGATTAATTCGCCCCTCCACTTT
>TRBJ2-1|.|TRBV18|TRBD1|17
CASSPYTGTGGYNEQFF
TGTGCCAGCTCACCATACACCGGGACAGGAGGATACAATGAGCAGTTCTTC
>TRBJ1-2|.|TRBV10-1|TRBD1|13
CASSGDRGRGYTF
TGCGCCAGCAGTGGGGACAGGGGCCGTGGCTACACCTTC
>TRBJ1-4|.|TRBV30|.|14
CAWSVPGSNEKLFF
TGTGCCTGGAGTGTCCCCGGATCTAATGAAAAACTGTTTTTT
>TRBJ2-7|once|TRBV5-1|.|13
CASSGDRFYEQYF
TGCGCCAGCAGCGGTGACAGGTTCTACGAGCAGTACTTC
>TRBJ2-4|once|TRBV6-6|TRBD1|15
CASSRRGRDKNIQYF
TGTGCCAGCAGCCGCAGGGGGCGCGACAAAAACATTCAGTACTTC
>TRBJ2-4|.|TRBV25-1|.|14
CASSEYGGWDIQYF
TGTGCCAGCAGTGAATATGGGGGGTGGGACATTCAGTACTTC
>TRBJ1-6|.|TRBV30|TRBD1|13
CASAGQGDSPLHF
TGTGCCTCCGCGGGACAGGGGGATTCACCCCTCCACTTT
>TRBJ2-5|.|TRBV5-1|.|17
CASSLAMGGVGKETQYF
TGCGCCAGCAGCTTGGCAATGGGGGGCGTGGGGAAAGAGACCCAGTACTTC
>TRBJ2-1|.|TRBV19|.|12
CASSIVGNEQFF
TGTGCCAGTAGTATAGTGGGTAATGAGCAGTTCTTC
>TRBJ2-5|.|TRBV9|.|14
CASSVDVFQETQYF
TGTGCCAGCAGCGTAGACGTTTTCCAAGAGACCCAGTACTTC
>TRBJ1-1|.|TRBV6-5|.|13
CASRLGVDTEAFF
TGTGCCAGCAGATTAGGGGTCGACACTGAAGCTTTCTTT
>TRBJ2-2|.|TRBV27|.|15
CASSLIAANTGELFF
TGTGCCAGCAGTTTAATAGCGGCGAACACCGGGGAGCTGTTTTTT
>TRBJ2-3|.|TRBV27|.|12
CASSFTLDTQYF
TGTGCCAGCAGTTTTACCCTAGATACGCAGTATTTT
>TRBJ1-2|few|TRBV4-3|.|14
CASSQELGADGYTF
TGCGCCAGCAGCCAAGAACTGGGGGCGGATGGCTACACCTTC
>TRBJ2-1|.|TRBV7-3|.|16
CASSLRGDRFRHEQFF
TGTGCCAGCAGCCTTAGGGGCGATCGGTTTAGGCATGAGCAGTTCTTC
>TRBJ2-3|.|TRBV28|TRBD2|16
CASSFRGGLSARPQYF
TGTGCCAGCAGTTTCCGGGGGGGCCTTTCCGCCCGTCCGCAGTATTTT
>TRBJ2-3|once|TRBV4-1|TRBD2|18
CASKSLGRKRGGTDTQYF
TGCGCCAGCAAAAGCCTAGGACGAAAGCGGGGGGGGACAGATACGCAGTATTTT
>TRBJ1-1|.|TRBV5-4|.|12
CASSLARTEAFF
TGTGCCAGCAGCTTGGCGCGGACTGAAGCTTTCTTT
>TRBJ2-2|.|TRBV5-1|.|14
CASSFAGSQEELFF
TGCGCCAGCAGCTTTGCCGGGTCCCAGGAGGAGCTGTTTTTT
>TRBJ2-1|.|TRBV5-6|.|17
CASSLPLAGSYYNEQFF
TGTGCCAGCAGCTTGCCCCTTGCAGGATCCTATTACAATGAGCAGTTCTTC
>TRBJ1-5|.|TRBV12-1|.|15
CASSSGTSFNQPQHF
TGTGCCAGCAGCTCTGGGACTAGCTTTAATCAGCCCCAGCATTTT
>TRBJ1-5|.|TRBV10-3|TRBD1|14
CAISAQGGNQPQHF
TGTGCCATCAGCGCACAGGGGGGGAATCAGCCCCAGCATTTT
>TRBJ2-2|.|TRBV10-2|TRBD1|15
CASRSGTGNTGELFF
TGCGCCAGCCGGTCCGGGACAGGGAACACCGGGGAGCTGTTTTTT
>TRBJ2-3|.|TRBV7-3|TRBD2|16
CASSSSIAGKSDTQYF
TGTGCCAGCAGCTCATCAATAGCGGGGAAATCAGATACGCAGTATTTT
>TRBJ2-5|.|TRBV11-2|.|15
CASSLGGDRQETQYF
TGTGCCAGCAGCTTAGGGGGGGACAGACAAGAGACCCAGTACTTC
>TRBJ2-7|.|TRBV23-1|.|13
CASSEEGSYEQYF
TGCGCCAGCAGTGAGGAGGGGTCCTACGAGCAGTACTTC
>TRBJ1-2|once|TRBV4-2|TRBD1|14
CASSQDRTGPGYTF
TGTGCCAGCAGCCAAGATAGGACAGGACCCGGCTACACCTTC
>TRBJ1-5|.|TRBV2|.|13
CASSEGWNQPQHF
TGTGCCAGCAGTGAAGGGTGGAATCAGCCCCAGCATTTT
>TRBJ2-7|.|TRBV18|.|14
CASSPSGALYEQYF
TGTGCCAGCTCACCTTCAGGGGCCCTCTACGAGCAGTACTTC